This TCR beta chain was recorded in a study of OX40 agonist ivuxolimab in advanced cancers. Whole-study context: Treatment of patients was with ivuxolimab, an agonistic anti-OX40 (CD134) antibody. Patients were dosed intravenously with ivuxolimab at 0.01 to 10 mg/kg every 2 weeks.

Germline lookup yields CDR1 MNHEY and CDR2 SMNVEV (reference sequence). CDR3 length: 15 residues. The ends were cut back, 3 bases at V and 10 bases at J, with 16 bases in the middle. Sequencing was performed with immunoSEQ multiplex PCR; in TCRdb, only in-frame clones are kept and a portion is missing. The sample contains tens of thousands of clones, under 80% of which appear only once. The source material was CD4+ or CD8+ T cells sorted from blood, sampled in a trial of the OX40 agonist ivuxolimab. The sequence came from an adult with an advanced solid tumor such as melanoma, head and neck, liver or kidney cancer. The chain has TRBV27 and TRBJ1-6; D call uncertain. The DNA of the CDR3 is TGTGCCAGCAGTTTTTCGCAGGCGGCAGGATCACCCCTCCACTTT. This encodes CASSFSQAAGSPLHF.